This TCR beta chain was recorded in a study of regulatory T cells in long-lasting Graves disease. Combining iRepertoire HTBI primers with Arm-PCR of CDR3 regions, the authors built TCR beta libraries. In the authors' methods: Gene usage covered about 62 TRBV and 14 TRBJ segments. TCRdb called the multiplex PCR reads again in MiXCR, with one record for every CDR3 protein. The V and J calls were not made by the authors but by TCRdb's processing. The sample holds hundreds of thousands of distinct CDR3 sequences, about a sixth seen once. Time point described: newly diagnosed GD, antithyroid drugs for less than 3 months. Researchers made the TCR library from RNA that was extracted from PBMCs. Under American Thyroid Association guidelines, Graves' disease was diagnosed. Patients of an endocrinology department in Xi'an, China, were included. Sequenced here: peripheral blood mononuclear cells (PBMCs), sampled at new diagnosis, from a patient treated with antithyroid drugs. The receptor comes from a female donor with Graves disease.

DNA of the CDR3: TGTGCTAGTGGCTTAGCGGGGGGGCATCGAGATACGCAGTATTTT. This codes for CASGLAGGHRDTQYF. The gene calls are TRBV12-5 and TRBJ2-3, with 11 positions matching TRBD2. From germline, CDR1 is LGHNT and CDR2 FRNRAP. The CDR3 runs 15 residues. After removal of 6 bases from V and 5 bases from J, the junction contained 7 bases not matched to a gene.